This T cell receptor beta chain was captured in a study of cytomegalovirus exposure and HLA in healthy donors. With respect to this clone: The antigen is unknown.

PCR primers comprised 60 Vbeta and 13 Jbeta primers. TCRdb's table, derived via immunoSEQ multiplex PCR, lists solely in-frame clones and lacks some. The sample lists about 160,000 clones, roughly 80% occurring once. Overall study results and limits: CMV serostatus was the sole immune exposure information available. The study designated fewer than 200 TCR beta chains cytomegalovirus-associated.

V was shortened by 0 bases and J by 6 bases, with 13 bases between the two germline ends. Germline V gene data show CDR1 as SGHRS and CDR2 as YFSETQ. There are 14 residues in the CDR3. The specimen sequenced was PBMCs. This chain connects TRBV5-1 to TRBJ2-7; D gene unclear. The sequence was collected from a male donor in good health and CMV-seronegative. The CDR3, as DNA: TGCGCCAGCAGCTTGGCCTTTTCTAGTGTCGAGCAGTACTTC. Its protein is CASSLAFSSVEQYF.